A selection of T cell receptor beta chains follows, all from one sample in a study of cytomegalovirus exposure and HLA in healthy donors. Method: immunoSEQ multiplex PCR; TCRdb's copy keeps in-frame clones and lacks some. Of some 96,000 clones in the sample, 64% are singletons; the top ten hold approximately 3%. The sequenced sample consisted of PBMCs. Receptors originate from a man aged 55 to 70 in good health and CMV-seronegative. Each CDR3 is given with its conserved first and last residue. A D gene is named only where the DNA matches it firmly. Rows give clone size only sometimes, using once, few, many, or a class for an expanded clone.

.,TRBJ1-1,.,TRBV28,CASSSSQGNTEAFF,TGTGCCAGCAGTTCCTCGCAGGGGAACACTGAAGCTTTCTTT
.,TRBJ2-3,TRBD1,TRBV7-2,CASSSSPGQGSFADTQYF,TGTGCCAGCAGCTCGTCGCCGGGACAGGGTTCGTTCGCAGATACGCAGTATTTT
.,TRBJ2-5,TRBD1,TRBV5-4,CASSLVPHGTGLAQYF,TGTGCCAGCAGCTTGGTCCCCCACGGGACAGGGTTAGCCCAGTACTTC
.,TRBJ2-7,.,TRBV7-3,CASSQQVSSSYEQYF,TGTGCCAGCAGCCAGCAGGTTTCCAGCTCCTACGAGCAGTACTTC
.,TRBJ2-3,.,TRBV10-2,CASSESQNRASSTDTQYF,TGCGCCAGCAGTGAGTCTCAAAACAGGGCCTCTAGCACAGATACGCAGTATTTT
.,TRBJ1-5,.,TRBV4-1,CASSQEGQFNQPQHF,TGCGCCAGCAGCCAAGAGGGCCAATTCAATCAGCCCCAGCATTTT
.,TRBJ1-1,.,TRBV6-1,CASSITGTDIEAFF,TGTGCCAGCAGTATCACAGGGACGGACATTGAAGCTTTCTTT
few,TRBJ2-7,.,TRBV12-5,CASGLVLTPQGSEQYF,TGTGCTAGTGGTTTGGTGTTGACTCCCCAGGGCTCCGAGCAGTACTTC
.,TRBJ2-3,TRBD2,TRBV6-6,CASSYSGGTQYF,TGTGCCAGCAGTTACTCGGGGGGGACGCAGTATTTT
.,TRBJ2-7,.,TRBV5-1,CASSLEMEAYEQYF,TGCGCCAGCAGCTTGGAGATGGAGGCCTACGAGCAGTACTTC
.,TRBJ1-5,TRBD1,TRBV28,CASSSQGSQPQHF,TGTGCCAGCAGTTCACAGGGGTCTCAGCCCCAGCATTTT
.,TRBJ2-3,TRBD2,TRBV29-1,CSVKGLAGLADTQYF,TGCAGCGTTAAGGGACTAGCGGGATTAGCAGATACGCAGTATTTT
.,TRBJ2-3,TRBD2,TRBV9,CASSSTSGSDTQYF,TGTGCCAGCAGCTCAACTAGCGGGTCAGATACGCAGTATTTT
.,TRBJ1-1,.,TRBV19,CASSIGAGARTEAFF,TGTGCCAGTAGTATAGGTGCGGGGGCGCGCACTGAAGCTTTCTTT
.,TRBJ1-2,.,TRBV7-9,CASSLTGEANYGYTF,TGTGCCAGCAGCTTAACGGGGGAAGCTAACTATGGCTACACCTTC
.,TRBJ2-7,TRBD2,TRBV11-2,CASGGLAELTEQYF,TGTGCCAGCGGAGGACTAGCGGAGCTCACCGAGCAGTACTTC
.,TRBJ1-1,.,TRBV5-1,CASSPDRMNTEAFF,TGCGCCAGCAGCCCTGACAGGATGAACACTGAAGCTTTCTTT
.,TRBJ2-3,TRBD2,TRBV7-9,CASSQSGRQDTQYF,TGTGCCAGCAGCCAAAGCGGGAGACAAGATACGCAGTATTTT
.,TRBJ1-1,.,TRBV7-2,CASTKQGYGAFF,TGTGCCAGTACTAAACAGGGCTATGGAGCTTTCTTT
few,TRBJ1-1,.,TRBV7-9,CASSSPGGTLSTEAFF,TGTGCCAGCAGCTCCCCGGGAGGGACACTTAGCACTGAAGCTTTCTTT
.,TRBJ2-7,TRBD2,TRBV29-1,CSVEKLAGSSIYEQYF,TGCAGCGTTGAAAAGTTAGCGGGATCATCTATCTACGAGCAGTACTTC
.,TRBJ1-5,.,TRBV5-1,CASSWGQGDQPQHF,TGCGCCAGCAGCTGGGGACAAGGAGACCAGCCCCAGCATTTT
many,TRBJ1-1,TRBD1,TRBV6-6,CASSRGTANTEAFF,TGTGCCAGCAGTCGGGGGACAGCCAACACTGAAGCTTTCTTT
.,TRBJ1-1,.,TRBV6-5,CASSYSGRGGNTEAFF,TGTGCCAGCAGTTACTCAGGCAGGGGTGGGAACACTGAAGCTTTCTTT
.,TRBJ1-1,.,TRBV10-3,CAISEPTGTEAFF,TGTGCCATCAGTGAGCCTACGGGGACTGAAGCTTTCTTT
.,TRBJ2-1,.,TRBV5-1,CASSLNPAVRNDEQFF,TGCGCCAGCAGCTTGAATCCAGCGGTTAGGAACGATGAGCAGTTCTTC
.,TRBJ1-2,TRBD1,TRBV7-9,CASSPGTGRGYTF,TGTGCCAGCAGCCCGGGGACAGGCCGTGGCTACACCTTC
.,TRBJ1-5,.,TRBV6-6,CAAARSKNQPQHF,TGTGCCGCAGCGAGGAGCAAAAATCAGCCCCAGCATTTT
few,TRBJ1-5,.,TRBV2,CASSDPGRGFNQPQHF,TGTGCCAGCAGTGATCCGGGGCGGGGATTCAATCAGCCCCAGCATTTT
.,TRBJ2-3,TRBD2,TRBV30,CARTPGRGYTDTQYF,TGTGCCCGGACCCCCGGGCGGGGGTACACAGATACGCAGTATTTT
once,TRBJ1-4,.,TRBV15,CATSRDGRGTHEKLFF,TGTGCCACCAGCAGAGATGGGAGGGGGACTCATGAAAAACTGTTTTTT
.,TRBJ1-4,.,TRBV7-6,CASSLNRATNEKLFF,TGTGCCAGCAGCTTAAACAGAGCAACTAATGAAAAACTGTTTTTT
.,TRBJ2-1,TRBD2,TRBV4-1,CASSLILAGVRSEQFF,TGCGCCAGCAGCCTTATTCTAGCGGGGGTTCGTAGTGAGCAGTTCTTC
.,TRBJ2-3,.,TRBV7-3,CASLGPGRSTDTQYF,TGTGCCTCATTGGGGCCCGGACGAAGCACAGATACGCAGTATTTT
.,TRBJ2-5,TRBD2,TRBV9,CASSAAGGARGTQYF,TGTGCCAGCAGCGCGGCGGGGGGGGCCCGCGGGACCCAGTACTTC
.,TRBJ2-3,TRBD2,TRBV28,CAGAGDTDTQYF,TGTGCCGGGGCGGGAGACACAGATACGCAGTATTTT
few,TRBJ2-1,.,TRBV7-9,CASQGLLSSYNEQFF,TGTGCCAGCCAAGGACTGTTGAGCTCCTACAATGAGCAGTTCTTC
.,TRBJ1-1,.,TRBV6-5,CASSPTALNTEAFF,TGTGCCAGCAGTCCAACAGCCCTGAACACTGAAGCTTTCTTT
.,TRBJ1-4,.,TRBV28,CASSQQEEKLFF,TGTGCCAGCAGTCAACAGGAGGAAAAACTGTTTTTT
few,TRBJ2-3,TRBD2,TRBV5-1,CASSPGLAISTDTQYF,TGCGCCAGCAGCCCGGGACTAGCAATTAGCACAGATACGCAGTATTTT
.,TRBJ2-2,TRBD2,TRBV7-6,CASSLEGGGAHGELFF,TGTGCCAGCAGCTTAGAAGGCGGGGGGGCCCACGGGGAGCTGTTTTTT